One TCR beta chain is described in this entry. Its specificity is unknown. The data stem from a study of cytomegalovirus exposure and HLA in healthy donors. Findings and limits, study-wide: Sequence variants that were highly shared formed a cluster that was likely a sequencing artifact.

The PCR ran on 60 Vbeta and 13 Jbeta primers. Here immunoSEQ multiplex PCR was the method, and the copy in TCRdb shows in-frame clones only, minus some. Of 150,000 to 200,000 clones listed, around 79% were seen once; the top ten hold approximately 2.9%. This receptor was taken from a woman in her 40s in good health and CMV-seropositive. The sequencing sample was made of PBMCs.

CDR3 sequence reads: CASGLVVAGGSYEQYF. The CDR3, as DNA: TGTGCTAGTGGTTTGGTAGTGGCGGGTGGCTCCTACGAGCAGTACTTC. V gene TRBV12-5 combines with J gene TRBJ2-7; TRBD2 might be the D (5 bases). This CDR3 region has 16 residues. Germline lookup yields CDR1 LGHNT and CDR2 FRNRAP. With 0 bases removed from V and 0 bases from J, the gap between germline ends came to 12 bases. Using reference TRBV12-5 and TRBJ2-7 for the parts outside the CDR3, the full variable domain is DARVTQTPRHKVTEMGQEVTMRCQPILGHNTVFWYRQTMMQGLELLAYFRNRAPLDDSGMPKDRFSAEMPDATLATLKIQPSEPRDSAVYFCASGLVVAGGSYEQYFGPGTRLTVT.